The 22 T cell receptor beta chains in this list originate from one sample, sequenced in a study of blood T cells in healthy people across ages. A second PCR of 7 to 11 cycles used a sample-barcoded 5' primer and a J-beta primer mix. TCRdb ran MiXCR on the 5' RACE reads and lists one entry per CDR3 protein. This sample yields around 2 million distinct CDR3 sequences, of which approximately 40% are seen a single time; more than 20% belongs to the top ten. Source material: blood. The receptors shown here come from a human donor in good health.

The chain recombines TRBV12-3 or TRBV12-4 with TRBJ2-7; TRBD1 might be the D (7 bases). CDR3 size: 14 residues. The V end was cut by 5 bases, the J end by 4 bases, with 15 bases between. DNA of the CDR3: TGTGCCAGCAGTAGGGGGCGGGGACCATACGAGCAGTACTTC. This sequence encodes CASSRGRGPYEQYF.

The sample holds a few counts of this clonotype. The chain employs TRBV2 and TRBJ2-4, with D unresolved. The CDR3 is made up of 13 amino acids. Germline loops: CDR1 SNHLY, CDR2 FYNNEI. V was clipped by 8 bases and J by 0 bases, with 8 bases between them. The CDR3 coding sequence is TGTGCCAGCCTTGCCGAAGCCAAAAACATTCAGTACTTC. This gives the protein CASLAEAKNIQYF.

This chain's CDR3 is CASSLGRRPTYEQYF. For the CDR3, the DNA is TGTGCCAGCAGTTTGGGGCGGCGCCCGACCTACGAGCAGTACTTC. The chain couples TRBV27 to TRBJ2-7; D may be TRBD1 (5 bases). CDR3 length equals 15 residues. The V and J ends lost 3 bases and 2 bases respectively, with 14 bases between them. In germline, CDR1 is MNHEY, CDR2 SMNVEV (reference sequence).

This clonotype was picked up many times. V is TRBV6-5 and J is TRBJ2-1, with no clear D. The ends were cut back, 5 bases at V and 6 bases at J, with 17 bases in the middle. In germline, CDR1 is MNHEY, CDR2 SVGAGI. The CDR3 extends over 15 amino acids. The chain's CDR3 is CASSRVTLESNEQFF. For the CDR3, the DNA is TGTGCCAGCAGTCGCGTGACCTTAGAGTCCAATGAGCAGTTCTTC.

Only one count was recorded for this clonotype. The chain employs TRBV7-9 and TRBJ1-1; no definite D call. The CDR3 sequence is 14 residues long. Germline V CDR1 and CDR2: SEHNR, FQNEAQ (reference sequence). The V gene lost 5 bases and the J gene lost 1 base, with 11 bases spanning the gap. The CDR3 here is CASSNNLPNTEAFF. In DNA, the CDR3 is TGTGCCAGCAGCAATAATCTGCCGAACACTGAAGCTTTCTTT.

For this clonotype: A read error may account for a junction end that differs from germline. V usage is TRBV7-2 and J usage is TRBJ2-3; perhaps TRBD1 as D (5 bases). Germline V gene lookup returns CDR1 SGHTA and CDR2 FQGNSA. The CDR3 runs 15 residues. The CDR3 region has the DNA TGTGCCAGCAGCTTAGGTGTCGGAAGCACAGGTACGCAGTATTTT. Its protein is CASSLGVGSTGTQYF.

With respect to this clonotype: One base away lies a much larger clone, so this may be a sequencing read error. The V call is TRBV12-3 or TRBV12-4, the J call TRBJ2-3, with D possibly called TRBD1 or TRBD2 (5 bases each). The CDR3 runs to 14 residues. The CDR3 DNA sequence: TGTGCCGGCAGCCCAAGGGACGAAACAGATACGCAGTATTTT. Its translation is CAGSPRDETDTQYF.

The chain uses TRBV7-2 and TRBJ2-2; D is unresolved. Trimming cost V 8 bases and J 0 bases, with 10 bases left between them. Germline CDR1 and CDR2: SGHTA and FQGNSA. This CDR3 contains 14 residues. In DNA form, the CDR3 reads TGTGCCAGCCTGGTATCGCCGAACACCGGGGAGCTGTTTTTT. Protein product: CASLVSPNTGELFF. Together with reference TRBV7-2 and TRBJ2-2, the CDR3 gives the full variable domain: GAGVSQSPSNKVTEKGKDVELRCDPISGHTALYWYRQSLGQGLEFLIYFQGNSAPDKSGLPSDRFSAERTGGSVSTLTIQRTQQEDSAVYLCASLVSPNTGELFFGEGSRLTVL.

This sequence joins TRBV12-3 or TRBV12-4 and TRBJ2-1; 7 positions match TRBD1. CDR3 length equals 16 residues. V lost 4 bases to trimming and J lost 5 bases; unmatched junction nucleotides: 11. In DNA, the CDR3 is TGTGCCAGCAGTTGGCGGTCTTGGGGACAGAACAATGAGCAGTTCTTC. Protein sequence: CASSWRSWGQNNEQFF.

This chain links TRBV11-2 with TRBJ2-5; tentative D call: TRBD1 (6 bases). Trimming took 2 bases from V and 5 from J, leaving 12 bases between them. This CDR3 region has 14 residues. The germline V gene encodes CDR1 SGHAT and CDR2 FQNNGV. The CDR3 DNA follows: TGTGCCAGCAGCTTATCAGGGACATTTGAGACCCAGTACTTC. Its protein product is CASSLSGTFETQYF. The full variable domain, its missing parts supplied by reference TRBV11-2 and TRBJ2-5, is EAGVAQSPRYKIIEKRQSVAFWCNPISGHATLYWYQQILGQGPKLLIQFQNNGVVDDSQLPKDRFSAERLKGVDSTLKIQPAKLEDSAVYLCASSLSGTFETQYFGPGTRLLVL.

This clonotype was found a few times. As DNA, the CDR3 is TGTGCCAGCAGCGTAGGGGAGACAGAGACCCAGTACTTC. It encodes CASSVGETETQYF. V usage is TRBV9 and J usage is TRBJ2-5, with D possibly TRBD2 on 5 matching bases. V was shortened by 0 bases and J by 4 bases, with 7 bases between the two germline ends. The germline V gene encodes CDR1 SGDLS and CDR2 YYNGEE. This CDR3 is built from 13 residues.

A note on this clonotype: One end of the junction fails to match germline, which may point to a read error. DNA for the CDR3: TGTGCCAGCAGCCAAGATTGGAGGCTCTCGGAGCGGTTCTTC. Protein: CASSQDWRLSERFF. The V and J genes are TRBV4-2 and TRBJ2-1; tentatively, D is TRBD2 (5 bases). CDR1 is LGHNA and CDR2 is YNFKEQ in the germline V gene. CDR3 size: 14 residues.

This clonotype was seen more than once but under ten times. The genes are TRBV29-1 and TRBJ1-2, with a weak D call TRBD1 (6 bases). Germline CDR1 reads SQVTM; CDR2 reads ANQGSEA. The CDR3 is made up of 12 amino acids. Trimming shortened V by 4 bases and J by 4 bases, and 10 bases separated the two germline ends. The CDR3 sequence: CSVVWDTYGYTF. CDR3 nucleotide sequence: TGCAGCGTTGTTTGGGACACCTATGGCTACACCTTC.

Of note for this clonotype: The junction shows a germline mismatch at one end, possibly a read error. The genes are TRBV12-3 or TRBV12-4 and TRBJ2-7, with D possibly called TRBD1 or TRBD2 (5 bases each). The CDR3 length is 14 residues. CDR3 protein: CASSLDRDAYERYF. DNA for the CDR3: TGTGCCAGCAGTTTGGATAGGGACGCCTACGAGCGGTACTTC.

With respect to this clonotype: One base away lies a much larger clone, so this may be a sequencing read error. The CDR3 coding sequence is TGTGCCAGCAGTCAAAAAGAGACCCAGGACTTC. Translated: CASSQKETQDF. This chain connects TRBV6-2 or TRBV6-3 to TRBJ2-5, with no clear D. This CDR3 has 11 amino acids. The germline CDR1 and CDR2 sequences are MNHEY and SVGEGT.

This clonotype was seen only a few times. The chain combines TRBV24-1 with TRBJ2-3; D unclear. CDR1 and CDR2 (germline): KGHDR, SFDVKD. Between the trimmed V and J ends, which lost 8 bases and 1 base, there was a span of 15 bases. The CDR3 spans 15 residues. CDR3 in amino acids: CATTTSVGGTDTQYF. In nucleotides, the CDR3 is TGTGCCACCACTACCTCGGTTGGGGGCACAGATACGCAGTATTTT.

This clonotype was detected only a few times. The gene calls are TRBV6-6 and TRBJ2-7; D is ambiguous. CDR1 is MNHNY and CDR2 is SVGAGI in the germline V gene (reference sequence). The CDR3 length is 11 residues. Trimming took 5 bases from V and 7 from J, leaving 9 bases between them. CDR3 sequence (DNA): TGTGCCAGCAGTCCGTCCCTAGAGCAGTACTTC. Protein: CASSPSLEQYF.

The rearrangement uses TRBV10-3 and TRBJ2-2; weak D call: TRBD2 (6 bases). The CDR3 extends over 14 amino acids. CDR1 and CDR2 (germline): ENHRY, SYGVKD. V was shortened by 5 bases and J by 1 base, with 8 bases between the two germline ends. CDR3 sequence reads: CAISTGLNTGELFF. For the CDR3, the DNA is TGTGCCATCAGTACGGGACTGAACACCGGGGAGCTGTTTTTT.

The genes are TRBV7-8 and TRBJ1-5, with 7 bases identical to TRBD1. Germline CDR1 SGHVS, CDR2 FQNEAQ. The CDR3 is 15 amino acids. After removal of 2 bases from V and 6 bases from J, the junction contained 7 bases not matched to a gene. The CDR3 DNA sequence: TGTGCCAGCAGCTTAACCTCAGGGGGGGGTCAGCCCCAGCATTTT. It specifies CASSLTSGGGQPQHF.

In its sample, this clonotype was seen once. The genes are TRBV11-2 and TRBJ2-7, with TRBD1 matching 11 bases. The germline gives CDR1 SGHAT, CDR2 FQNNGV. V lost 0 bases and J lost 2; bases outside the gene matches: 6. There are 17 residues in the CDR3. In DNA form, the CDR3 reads TGTGCCAGCAGCTTAGATTCAGGACAGGGGGCTCCCTACGAGCAGTACTTC. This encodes CASSLDSGQGAPYEQYF.

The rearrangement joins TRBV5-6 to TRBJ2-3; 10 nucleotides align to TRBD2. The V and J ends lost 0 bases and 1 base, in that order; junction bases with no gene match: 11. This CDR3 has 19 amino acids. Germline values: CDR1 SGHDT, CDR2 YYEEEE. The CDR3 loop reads CASSLAISGGAGGTDTQYF. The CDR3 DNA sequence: TGTGCCAGCAGCTTGGCCATCAGCGGGGGGGCTGGAGGCACAGATACGCAGTATTTT.

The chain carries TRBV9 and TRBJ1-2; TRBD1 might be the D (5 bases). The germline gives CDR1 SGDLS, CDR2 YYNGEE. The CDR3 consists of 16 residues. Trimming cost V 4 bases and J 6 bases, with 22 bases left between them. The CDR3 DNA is TGTGCCAGCAGCTTCCAACCCGGGCCTCAGGGCCATGGCTACACCTTC. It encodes CASSFQPGPQGHGYTF.